Each of the 32 T cell receptor beta chains below was sequenced from the same sample in a study of T cell clones after liver transplantation (dated by TCRdb to the late 2010s). Library prep was done by the immunoSEQ multiplex PCR assay. What TCRdb holds here is the immuneACCESS table cut down to in-frame rearrangements. Part of the clones is not present; checked against another copy, under half of the missing clones reflect an unresolved V gene, and the others are unexplained. In all, the sample holds tens of thousands of clones, and approximately 84% of those were seen once. The ten largest make up roughly 35% of the sample. Sequencing was performed on CD8+ T cells from blood, taken around 52 months after liver transplant. These TCRs come from a human patient who received a liver transplant. In transplant recipients, some T cells may be of donor rather than host origin.

The chain carries TRBV6-5 and TRBJ1-1; D gene ambiguous. The CDR3 sequence is 15 residues long. V was clipped by 0 bases and J by 6 bases, with 14 bases between them. Germline lookup yields CDR1 MNHEY and CDR2 SVGAGI. CDR3 DNA: TGTGCCAGCAGTTACTCGAGAGGGCGCGAGCCTGAAGCTTTCTTT. As protein: CASSYSRGREPEAFF.

This clone was seen once. The CDR3, as DNA: TGTGCCAGCAGCGTCTCATATTTAGTTGATACGCAGTATTTT. Amino acids: CASSVSYLVDTQYF. The chain carries TRBV13 and TRBJ2-3; D is ambiguous. V lost 5 bases, J lost 6 bases, and 15 bases lay in between. CDR3 length equals 14 residues. CDR1 is PRHDT and CDR2 is FYEKMQ in the germline V gene (reference sequence).

This chain connects TRBV7-8 to TRBJ2-2; the D gene could be TRBD1 or TRBD2 (6 bases each). Deletions cut 5 bases from V and 0 bases from J, with 10 bases between. In germline, CDR1 is SGHVS, CDR2 FQNEAQ. This CDR3 comprises 15 residues. The CDR3 sequence: CASSPRGANTGELFF. The DNA of the CDR3 is TGTGCCAGCAGCCCTAGGGGGGCGAACACCGGGGAGCTGTTTTTT.

Only a few counts were recorded for this clone. This sequence joins TRBV5-4 and TRBJ1-5; D might be TRBD1 (6 bases). V was pared by 4 bases and J by 0 bases, with 17 bases between. This CDR3 comprises 17 residues. Germline V lookup: CDR1 SGHNT, CDR2 YYREEE (reference sequence). The CDR3 bases are TGTGCCAGCAGCATTCAAGAGGGGGGTTATAGCAATCAGCCCCAGCATTTT. Its protein product is CASSIQEGGYSNQPQHF.

This clone was detected a few times. The chain links TRBV5-1 to TRBJ2-2; the D is unclear. The germline V gene has CDR1 SGHRS and CDR2 YFSETQ. The CDR3 is made up of 15 amino acids. V gave up 0 bases and J gave up 0 bases, with 6 bases separating them. For the CDR3, the DNA is TGCGCCAGCAGCTTGGGCACTTCGAACACCGGGGAGCTGTTTTTT. Translating it yields CASSLGTSNTGELFF.

This clone was detected only once. The chain uses TRBV7-9 and TRBJ2-3; 12 bases agree with TRBD2. From germline, CDR1 is SEHNR and CDR2 FQNEAQ (reference sequence). The CDR3 loop spans 18 amino acids. V lost 6 bases to trimming and J lost 2 bases; unmatched junction nucleotides: 12. The chain's CDR3 is CASSSTRLAGALTDTQYF. Written as DNA, the CDR3 is TGTGCCAGCAGTTCTACCCGACTAGCGGGGGCCCTCACAGATACGCAGTATTTT.

In this sample, this clone turned up once. J is TRBJ1-1 and V is TRBV27; TRBD1 agrees at 8 bases. The junction had 8 bases not matched to a gene; V was cut back by 6 bases and J by 5 bases. The CDR3 sequence is 14 residues long. The germline V gene has CDR1 MNHEY and CDR2 SMNVEV (reference sequence). CDR3 sequence (DNA): TGTGCCAGCAGCCCAGGGGGCTATTTGACTGAAGCTTTCTTT. Protein sequence: CASSPGGYLTEAFF.

J is TRBJ2-7 and V is TRBV11-2; 9 bases are shared with TRBD2. Germline-derived CDR1 and CDR2 are SGHAT and FQNNGV. V lost 1 base and J lost 0; bases outside the gene matches: 7. The CDR3 is made up of 17 amino acids. This CDR3 reads CASSLGIAGEISYEQYF. As DNA, the CDR3 is TGTGCCAGCAGCTTAGGGATAGCGGGGGAAATCTCCTACGAGCAGTACTTC.

This clone was picked up a small number of times. The chain combines TRBV5-6 with TRBJ2-7; D unclear. Trimming removed 4 bases at V and 6 bases at J, with 11 bases between. The CDR3 length is 12 residues. Germline V CDR1 and CDR2: SGHDT, YYEEEE. The CDR3, as DNA: TGTGCCAGCAGCGACGTCGGGCTCGAGCAGTACTTC. Protein sequence: CASSDVGLEQYF. Variable domain in full (rest from reference TRBV5-6 and TRBJ2-7): DAGVTQSPTHLIKTRGQQVTLRCSPKSGHDTVSWYQQALGQGPQFIFQYYEEEERQRGNFPDRFSGHQFPNYSSELNVNALLLGDSALYLCASSDVGLEQYFGPGTRLTVT.

The chain has TRBV19 and TRBJ2-7, with D possibly matching TRBD1 (5 bases). This CDR3 region has 12 residues. V lost 7 bases and J 3 bases, leaving 10 bases between the germline ends. The germline V gene encodes CDR1 LNHDA and CDR2 SQIVND (reference sequence). The CDR3 is CASTDSNYEQYF. CDR3 in DNA: TGTGCCAGTACTGACAGCAACTACGAGCAGTACTTC.

The chain carries TRBV9 and TRBJ1-4; D unclear. Germline CDR1 and CDR2: SGDLS and YYNGEE. This CDR3 has 15 amino acids. Trimming pared 1 base from V and 4 bases from J, leaving 11 bases between. The CDR3 spells CASSVWAGSNEKLFF. CDR3 nucleotide sequence: TGTGCCAGCAGCGTATGGGCCGGGAGTAATGAAAAACTGTTTTTT.

The rearrangement uses TRBV19 and TRBJ2-7, with 9 bases aligning to TRBD1. Germline loops: CDR1 LNHDA, CDR2 SQIVND (reference sequence). With V trimmed by 5 bases and J by 6 bases, 8 bases remained unmatched. The CDR3 has 14 amino acids. The DNA of the CDR3 is TGTGCCAGTAGTTTGGGACAGGGTAAATCCGAGCAGTACTTC. It encodes CASSLGQGKSEQYF.

This chain links TRBV11-3 with TRBJ1-4; D remains unclear. The CDR3 is made up of 14 amino acids. V gave up 4 bases and J gave up 11 bases, with 17 bases separating them. Germline V lookup: CDR1 SGHNT, CDR2 YENEEA. CDR3 amino acids: CASSSTSRPEKLFF. The CDR3 nucleotides are TGTGCCAGCAGCTCGACATCCCGGCCGGAGAAACTGTTTTTT.

The chain has TRBV2 and TRBJ2-3; a possible D gene is TRBD2 (6 bases). The CDR3 spans 12 residues. Germline values: CDR1 SNHLY, CDR2 FYNNEI. Between the trimmed V and J ends, which lost 9 bases and 6 bases, there was a span of 13 bases. CDR3 sequence: CARLGTGDTQYF. The CDR3 coding sequence is TGTGCCAGGCTTGGGACTGGCGATACGCAGTATTTT.

The chain carries TRBV5-4 and TRBJ2-7, with a tentative D call TRBD2 (6 bases). V dropped 0 bases and J dropped 5 bases, with 18 bases sitting between them. Germline assignment: CDR1 SGHNT and CDR2 YYREEE (reference sequence). CDR3 size: 16 residues. The DNA for the CDR3 is TGTGCCAGCAGCTTGGATGGGGGGAGTGCTGGCGACGAGCAGTACTTC. It is translated as CASSLDGGSAGDEQYF.

The chain uses TRBV30 and TRBJ1-2; D perhaps matches TRBD1 (6 bases). The V end lost 1 base, the J end lost 0 bases, and 15 bases lay between the germline ends. The length of the CDR3 is 16 residues. The V gene's germline CDR1 is GTSNPN and CDR2 SVGIG (reference sequence). This CDR3 reads CAWSADAGVPNYGYTF. CDR3 nucleotide sequence: TGTGCCTGGAGTGCCGATGCAGGGGTCCCTAACTATGGCTACACCTTC.

The genes are TRBV2 and TRBJ1-2, with D possibly being TRBD1 (6 bases). Between the trimmed V and J ends, which lost 4 bases and 5 bases, there was a span of 14 bases. Germline V gene sequence: CDR1 SNHLY, CDR2 FYNNEI. The CDR3 spans 14 residues. CDR3 in amino acids: CASSAPRGPYGYTF. The CDR3 DNA sequence: TGTGCCAGCAGTGCCCCCCGGGGGCCGTATGGCTACACCTTC.

The chain links TRBV27 to TRBJ1-4; tentative D call: TRBD1 (5 bases). V was pared by 2 bases and J by 1 base, with 23 bases between. The germline V gene encodes CDR1 MNHEY and CDR2 SMNVEV (reference sequence). The CDR3 runs to 20 residues. The CDR3 DNA sequence: TGTGCCAGCAGTTTAAAGGACAACTCGGCTCTGGTCCGAACTAATGAAAAACTGTTTTTT. Its protein product is CASSLKDNSALVRTNEKLFF.

The chain carries TRBV2 and TRBJ2-7; D is unresolved. V gave up 4 bases and J gave up 2 bases, with 6 bases separating them. The CDR3 runs 12 residues. The germline CDR1 and CDR2 sequences are SNHLY and FYNNEI. CDR3 in amino acids: CASSVRAYEQYF. The CDR3 DNA sequence: TGTGCCAGCAGTGTCCGGGCCTACGAGCAGTACTTC.

The chain uses TRBV11-2 and TRBJ1-2; 8 bases are shared with TRBD1. The CDR3 totals 14 residues. Germline CDR1 is SGHAT and CDR2 is FQNNGV. The V gene end was trimmed by 1 base and the J gene end by 3 bases; junction bases not matched to a gene: 1. CDR3 DNA: TGTGCCAGCAGCTTAGCACAGGGGGACTATGGCTACACCTTC. Translating gives CASSLAQGDYGYTF.

The V call is TRBV7-8, the J call TRBJ1-1; perhaps TRBD1 as D (5 bases). The CDR3 runs to 13 residues. The V end lost 5 bases, the J end lost 1 base, and 8 bases lay between the germline ends. Germline V gene lookup returns CDR1 SGHVS and CDR2 FQNEAQ. The CDR3 spells CASSRDGNTEAFF. CDR3 DNA: TGTGCCAGCAGCCGGGACGGGAACACTGAAGCTTTCTTT.

The genes are TRBV13 and TRBJ2-7, with D unresolved. The germline V gene has CDR1 PRHDT and CDR2 FYEKMQ (reference sequence). The CDR3 has 11 amino acids. With 1 base removed from V and 3 bases from J, the gap between germline ends came to 1 base. CDR3 sequence: CASSLDYEQYF. The CDR3 DNA sequence: TGTGCCAGCAGCTTAGACTACGAGCAGTACTTC.

The CDR3: CASSSTDITDTQYF. CDR3 DNA sequence: TGTGCCAGCAGTTCAACAGATATCACAGATACGCAGTATTTT. The chain links TRBV27 to TRBJ2-3, with unresolved D. Germline lookup yields CDR1 MNHEY and CDR2 SMNVEV (reference sequence). V was pared by 4 bases and J by 2 bases, with 10 bases between. The CDR3 totals 14 residues.

The V and J genes are TRBV14 and TRBJ1-6; D is perhaps TRBD1 (5 bases). Germline lookup yields CDR1 SGHDN and CDR2 FVKESK. The CDR3 covers 17 residues. The V end was cut by 1 base, the J end by 0 bases, with 10 bases between. Here the CDR3 reads CASSQGGTSSYNSPLHF. For the CDR3, the DNA is TGTGCCAGCAGCCAAGGAGGGACGAGCTCCTATAATTCACCCCTCCACTTT.

V gene TRBV7-3 combines with J gene TRBJ1-6; no clear D. This CDR3 is built from 13 residues. V lost 1 base to trimming and J lost 5 bases, with 3 bases between them. CDR1 is SGHTA and CDR2 is FQGTGA in the germline V gene. The CDR3 nucleotides are TGTGCCAGCAGCTTAAATGATAATTCACCCCTCCACTTT. This sequence encodes CASSLNDNSPLHF.

The chain recombines TRBV7-2 with TRBJ2-1; D is undetermined. The CDR3 loop spans 14 amino acids. V lost 5 bases and J 0 bases, leaving 8 bases between the germline ends. CDR1 SGHTA and CDR2 FQGNSA come from the germline V gene. The CDR3 DNA sequence: TGTGCCAGCAGCCTGTCGGTCTCCTACAATGAGCAGTTCTTC. This codes for CASSLSVSYNEQFF.

The rearrangement links TRBV7-9 to TRBJ2-7; possible D gene TRBD2, 5 bases. V lost 4 bases and J lost 5, with 9 bases in between. CDR3 length: 12 residues. The germline V gene has CDR1 SEHNR and CDR2 FQNEAQ (reference sequence). CDR3 region: CASSSVGDEQYF. CDR3 coding DNA: TGTGCCAGCAGCTCAGTCGGGGACGAGCAGTACTTC.

This clone was observed a few times. The chain has TRBV5-1 and TRBJ2-7; no clear D. The germline gives CDR1 SGHRS, CDR2 YFSETQ. Trimming shortened V by 5 bases and J by 3 bases, and 9 bases separated the two germline ends. This CDR3 spans 12 amino acids. This CDR3 reads CASSGQSYEQYF. The CDR3 DNA sequence: TGCGCCAGCAGTGGTCAAAGCTACGAGCAGTACTTC.

The chain has TRBV6-5 and TRBJ2-7, with D unresolved. There are 11 residues in the CDR3. Germline V lookup: CDR1 MNHEY, CDR2 SVGAGI. V lost 5 bases to trimming and J lost 4 bases, with 6 bases between them. As DNA, the CDR3 is TGTGCCAGCAGTCTATTATACGAGCAGTACTTC. Translation gives CASSLLYEQYF.

This clone has only a few counts. This chain connects TRBV27 to TRBJ2-2; tentatively, D is TRBD1 (5 bases). This CDR3 contains 14 residues. Looked up from germline, CDR1 is MNHEY and CDR2 is SMNVEV (reference sequence). V was cut by 6 bases and J by 3 bases, with 11 bases left in between. This CDR3 is CASSQGPDTGELFF. CDR3 nucleotides: TGTGCCAGCAGCCAGGGTCCGGACACCGGGGAGCTGTTTTTT.

This clone counts as large. This chain links TRBV11-2 with TRBJ1-1; no firm D call. Germline V CDR1 and CDR2: SGHAT, FQNNGV. V was shortened by 7 bases and J by 10 bases, with 10 bases between the two germline ends. The CDR3 runs to 10 residues. The CDR3 here is CASTLKVAFF. CDR3 DNA: TGTGCCAGCACCCTCAAGGTAGCTTTCTTT.

The chain recombines TRBV29-1 with TRBJ2-2; 8 nucleotides align to TRBD1. The CDR3 covers 14 residues. The V gene end was trimmed by 4 bases and the J gene end by 7 bases; junction bases not matched to a gene: 8. Germline CDR1 and CDR2: SQVTM and ANQGSEA. This CDR3 is CSVAGQGAGGELFF. CDR3 bases: TGCAGCGTTGCTGGACAGGGCGCGGGCGGGGAGCTGTTTTTT.